Sequencing of this T cell receptor beta chain was carried out in a study of immune heterogeneity within non-small cell lung tumors. Study-level background: There were a handful of squamous cell carcinomas, nine to ten non-squamous carcinomas and 1 tumor not otherwise specified. General observations from the study: Tumor sites in a patient shared identical dominant CDR3 beta clonotypes and also carried site-unique high-frequency clones. The correlation between local T-cell clonality and local tumor mutational burden was positive, moderate in strength and statistically significant, with R about 0.35. Largely, high-frequency T-cell receptor beta clonotypes differed from one individual patient to another.

The ends were cut back, 7 bases at V and 0 bases at J, with 15 bases in the middle. The CDR3 loop spans 15 amino acids. The germline gives CDR1 MDHEN, CDR2 SYDVKM. This clonotype was seen at least ten times. Its antigen remains unidentified. In a multiplex PCR, 32 V and 13 J primers amplified TCR beta CDR3. TCRdb reprocessed the multiplex PCR reads via MiXCR and lists one record per CDR3 protein. The repertoire consists of roughly 15,000 distinct CDR3 sequences, with 30% to 35% occurring once and the leading ten covering 13% to 15%. Per sample, about 610 ng of bulk tumor genomic DNA was the template used. In surgery, several biopsies were collected from each primary tumor at widely spaced sites. Newly diagnosed with untreated non-small cell lung cancer, the patients underwent curative surgery.

V is TRBV28 and J is TRBJ1-1, with D maybe TRBD1 (5 bases). The sample consisted of lung tumor tissue. This TCR came from a woman in her forties or fifties with non-small cell lung cancer. DNA of the CDR3: TGTGCCAGCACCGACCCGGGACGGCTGAACACTGAAGCTTTCTTT. It specifies CASTDPGRLNTEAFF.